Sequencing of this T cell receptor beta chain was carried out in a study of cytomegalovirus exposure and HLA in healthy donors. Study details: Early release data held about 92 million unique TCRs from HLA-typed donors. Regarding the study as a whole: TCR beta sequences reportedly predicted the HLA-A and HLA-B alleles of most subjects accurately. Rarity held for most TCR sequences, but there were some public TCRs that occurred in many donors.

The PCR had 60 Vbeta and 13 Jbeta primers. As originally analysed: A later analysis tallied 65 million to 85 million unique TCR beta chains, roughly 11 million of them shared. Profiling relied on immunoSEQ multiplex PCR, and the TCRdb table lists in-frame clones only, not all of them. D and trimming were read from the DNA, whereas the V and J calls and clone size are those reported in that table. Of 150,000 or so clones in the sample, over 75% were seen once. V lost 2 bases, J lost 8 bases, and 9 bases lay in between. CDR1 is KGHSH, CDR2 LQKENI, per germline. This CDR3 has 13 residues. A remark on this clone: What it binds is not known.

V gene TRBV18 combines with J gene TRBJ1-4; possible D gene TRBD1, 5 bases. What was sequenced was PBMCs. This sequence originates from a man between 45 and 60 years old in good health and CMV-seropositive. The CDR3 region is CASSPSGGEKLFF. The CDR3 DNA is TGTGCCAGCTCACCATCGGGGGGAGAAAAACTGTTTTTT.